The 32 T cell receptor beta chains reported below all come from one sample, sequenced in a study of T cell responses to AZD1222 COVID-19 vaccine (TCRdb year 2021). The library was made by the immunoSEQ multiplex PCR assay. Sourced from immuneACCESS, this table was stored by TCRdb with only in-frame sequences that have V and J called. A share of the clones is absent; for the studies checked, an unresolved V gene accounts for under half, and the remainder has no known explanation. This sample is represented by 90,000 to 100,000 clones; nearly 90% of them were singletons. The biggest ten clones account for around 3.1% of the sample. Taken with the paper, the label for time point translates to: baseline before first vaccination. The sequencing here drew on peripheral blood, taken on day 0 of AZD1222 vaccination. These receptors came from an adult in good health.

Worth noting for this clone: Germline and junction disagree at one end, which may indicate a read error. The rearrangement joins TRBV5-1 to TRBJ1-2; D is perhaps TRBD1 (5 bases). The CDR3 consists of 15 residues. Germline-derived CDR1 and CDR2 are SGHRS and YFSETQ. The DNA of the CDR3 is TGTGCCAGCAGCTTGGGGACCTCGGGAGGGGATGGCTACACCTTC. Translating it yields CASSLGTSGGDGYTF.

The chain couples TRBV28 to TRBJ1-1; D not certain. There are 12 residues in the CDR3. CDR1 is MDHEN, CDR2 SYDVKM, per germline. Trimming shortened V by 8 bases and J by 4 bases, and 11 bases separated the two germline ends. In nucleotides, the CDR3 is TGTGCCAGCGGATATATTAGCACTGAAGCTTTCTTT. Translating gives CASGYISTEAFF.

The chain carries TRBV9 and TRBJ2-5; 10 positions match TRBD2. Germline V gene data show CDR1 as SGDLS and CDR2 as YYNGEE. V lost 3 bases to trimming and J lost 4 bases; unmatched junction nucleotides: 3. This CDR3 has 14 residues. Written as DNA, the CDR3 is TGTGCCAGCAGCGAAGCGGGGGGGACAGAGACCCAGTACTTC. It specifies CASSEAGGTETQYF.

V is TRBV12-3 or TRBV12-4 and J is TRBJ2-5, with no clear D. The CDR3 runs to 11 residues. Trimming shortened V by 5 bases and J by 7 bases, and 8 bases separated the two germline ends. The CDR3 region is CASSAGGTQYF. The DNA for the CDR3 is TGTGCCAGCAGTGCCGGTGGGACCCAGTACTTC.

The V call is TRBV11-3, the J call TRBJ2-1; no firm D call. Germline lookup yields CDR1 SGHNT and CDR2 YENEEA. Trimming took off 3 bases at V and 10 bases at J, with 10 bases between the two ends. This CDR3 spans 12 amino acids. This CDR3 is CASSFHRGEQFF. CDR3 nucleotides: TGTGCCAGCAGCTTCCATCGAGGCGAGCAGTTCTTC.

To note about this clone: At one boundary the junction diverges from the germline segment, which might be a read error. The chain links TRBV3-1 (or the pseudogene TRBV3-2) to TRBJ2-2; 8 positions match TRBD2. CDR1 and CDR2 from the germline V gene are LGHDT and YNNKEL (reference sequence). The CDR3 length is 15 residues. Here the CDR3 reads CASTQAGANTGELFF. The CDR3 coding sequence is TGTGCCAGCACCCAAGCGGGGGCGAACACCGGGGAGCTGTTTTTT.

The rearrangement links TRBV18 to TRBJ1-5; 9 positions agree with TRBD1. The germline gives CDR1 KGHSH, CDR2 LQKENI. This CDR3 is 17 amino acids long. Unmatched junction bases numbered 10, after V lost 3 bases and J lost 4 bases. In DNA form, the CDR3 reads TGTGCCAGCTCACCCTCGGACAGGGGAAACCTTAATCAGCCCCAGCATTTT. Its protein product is CASSPSDRGNLNQPQHF.

V usage is TRBV9 and J usage is TRBJ1-1, with D perhaps TRBD1 (5 bases). This CDR3 is 16 amino acids long. Between the trimmed V and J ends, which lost 0 bases and 6 bases, there was a span of 18 bases. Germline CDR1 SGDLS, CDR2 YYNGEE. CDR3 residues: CASSVVVSQGGAEAFF. The CDR3 region has the DNA TGTGCCAGCAGCGTAGTAGTGTCCCAGGGAGGCGCTGAAGCTTTCTTT. Using reference TRBV9 and TRBJ1-1 for the parts outside the CDR3, the full variable domain is DSGVTQTPKHLITATGQRVTLRCSPRSGDLSVYWYQQSLDQGLQFLIQYYNGEERAKGNILERFSAQQFPDLHSELNLSSLELGDSALYFCASSVVVSQGGAEAFFGQGTRLTVV.

This clone was detected only once. This chain joins TRBV6-5 and TRBJ1-1; D gene unclear. Germline V gene data show CDR1 as MNHEY and CDR2 as SVGAGI. The CDR3 length is 14 residues. The ends were cut back, 2 bases at V and 0 bases at J, with 7 bases in the middle. DNA of the CDR3: TGTGCCAGCAGTTACGGCGGATTGAACACTGAAGCTTTCTTT. Translated: CASSYGGLNTEAFF.

This rearrangement joins TRBV2 to TRBJ2-7, with D tentatively TRBD2 (5 bases). Trimming removed 8 bases at V and 3 bases at J, with 11 bases between. The CDR3 contains 12 residues. The germline gives CDR1 SNHLY, CDR2 FYNNEI. CDR3 protein: CASEGYGYEQYV. Written as DNA, the CDR3 is TGTGCCAGCGAGGGATATGGCTACGAGCAGTACGTC.

The rearrangement uses TRBV28 and TRBJ1-4; TRBD1 is a possible D gene (5 bases). The CDR3 totals 15 residues. The germline V and J ends were trimmed by 2 bases and 10 bases, with 17 bases remaining between them. Germline V gene sequence: CDR1 MDHEN, CDR2 SYDVKM. Here the CDR3 reads CASSLGRGRFVKLFF. The CDR3 DNA reads TGTGCCAGCAGTTTAGGGCGGGGACGTTTTGTAAAACTGTTTTTT.

V usage is TRBV6-5 and J usage is TRBJ1-4, with D uncertain. The CDR3 loop spans 14 amino acids. V dropped 3 bases and J dropped 8 bases, with 13 bases sitting between them. Germline assignment: CDR1 MNHEY and CDR2 SVGAGI. This CDR3 is CASSYARAREKLFF. CDR3 DNA sequence: TGTGCCAGCAGTTATGCGAGGGCGCGGGAAAAACTGTTTTTT.

The rearrangement uses TRBV24-1 and TRBJ2-1, with 15 bases matching TRBD2. The CDR3 is made up of 20 amino acids. V gave up 3 bases and J gave up 0 bases; unmatched junction bases: 8. Germline loops: CDR1 KGHDR, CDR2 SFDVKD. The CDR3 DNA follows: TGTGCCACCAGTGATCAACCGGGACTAGCGGGAGGAAGCTCCTACAATGAGCAGTTCTTC. It encodes CATSDQPGLAGGSSYNEQFF.

In regard to this clone: One end of the junction does not line up with germline, which may come from a read error. The gene calls are TRBV5-1 and TRBJ2-3; 10 positions match TRBD1. The CDR3 has 16 amino acids. Germline loops: CDR1 SGHRS, CDR2 YFSETQ. CDR3 sequence: CASSLGGTGAMDTQYF. The CDR3 coding sequence is TGTGCCAGCAGCTTGGGCGGGACAGGGGCCATGGATACGCAGTATTTT.

The V call is TRBV5-5, the J call TRBJ1-5, with TRBD1 matching 7 bases. V shed 4 bases, J shed 4 bases, and the junction held 8 bases outside the gene matches. CDR3 size: 15 residues. Germline V gene lookup returns CDR1 SGHKS and CDR2 YYEKEE (reference sequence). CDR3 region: CASSLFGGQNQPQHF. In DNA form, the CDR3 reads TGTGCCAGCAGCCTCTTCGGGGGACAGAATCAGCCCCAGCATTTT.

V gene TRBV6-5 combines with J gene TRBJ2-1, with 9 bases lining up with TRBD1. V was pared by 6 bases and J by 9 bases, with 6 bases of the junction left unmatched. Germline-derived CDR1 and CDR2 are MNHEY and SVGAGI. The CDR3 runs to 13 residues. CDR3 loop: CASRVTGGREQFF. The CDR3 coding sequence is TGTGCCAGCAGGGTGACAGGGGGACGTGAGCAGTTCTTC.

CDR3 nucleotides: TGTGCCAGCAGCTGGCAGGGGAATAATGAAAAACTGTTTTTT. This gives the protein CASSWQGNNEKLFF. The genes are TRBV5-8 and TRBJ1-4; D may be TRBD1 (6 bases). The CDR3 has 14 amino acids. CDR1 and CDR2 (germline): SGHTS, YDEGEE. V was pared by 3 bases and J by 4 bases, with 10 bases between.

This clone was seen more than once but under ten times. This chain uses TRBV7-9 with TRBJ1-2; D unclear. CDR3 length equals 12 residues. Germline CDR1 and CDR2: SEHNR and FQNEAQ (reference sequence). V was shortened by 10 bases and J by 4 bases, with 13 bases between the two germline ends. Here the CDR3 reads CATDDGIYGYTF. The CDR3 DNA sequence: TGTGCCACCGATGACGGGATCTATGGCTACACCTTC.

The chain recombines TRBV21-1 with TRBJ1-1; whether TRBD1, the table's D call, matches the DNA was not checked. TRBV21-1 is deemed a pseudogene. The CDR3 runs to 14 residues. The DNA of the CDR3 is TGTGCCGACCTACCCTACAGGGTAGGTACTGAAGCTTTCTTT. Encoded protein: CADLPYRVGTEAFF.

The chain has TRBV19 and TRBJ1-5, with 9 bases matching TRBD1. J lost 1 base, V lost 4 bases, and 11 bases had no gene match. The V gene's germline CDR1 is LNHDA and CDR2 SQIVND (reference sequence). The CDR3 contains 18 residues. CDR3 DNA: TGTGCCAGTAGTACAACTAAGACAGGGGGAACAAGCAATCAGCCCCAGCATTTT. Translation gives CASSTTKTGGTSNQPQHF.

This clone showed up just a few times. The chain uses TRBV10-3 and TRBJ1-1, with D possibly matching TRBD1 (5 bases). Trimming stripped 3 bases from V and 4 bases from J, with 6 bases between. The CDR3 length is 12 residues. Germline V gene sequence: CDR1 ENHRY, CDR2 SYGVKD. CDR3 bases: TGTGCCATCAGTGAAGGGGTCACTGAAGCTTTCTTT. Translated, it gives CAISEGVTEAFF.

The chain links TRBV7-9 to TRBJ2-1; 13 bases agree with TRBD2. Germline V gene lookup returns CDR1 SEHNR and CDR2 FQNEAQ (reference sequence). The V and J ends lost 10 bases and 6 bases, in that order; junction bases with no gene match: 9. CDR3 length: 15 residues. The CDR3: CATLPGLAGVNEQFF. CDR3 coding DNA: TGTGCCACCCTCCCAGGACTAGCGGGAGTCAATGAGCAGTTCTTC.

There are a few counts of this clone. V gene TRBV11-3 combines with J gene TRBJ1-1, with D possibly TRBD1 on 5 matching bases. Looked up from germline, CDR1 is SGHNT and CDR2 is YENEEA. The CDR3 contains 14 residues. V was trimmed by 2 bases and J by 4 bases, leaving 11 bases between them. The CDR3 spells CASSLRGGSTEAFF. In nucleotides, the CDR3 is TGTGCCAGCAGCTTAAGGGGCGGGAGCACTGAAGCTTTCTTT.

The V and J genes are TRBV18 and TRBJ1-4; D remains ambiguous. The germline gives CDR1 KGHSH, CDR2 LQKENI. V shed 2 bases and J shed 7 bases, with 8 bases lying between them. There are 13 residues in the CDR3. CDR3 protein: CASSPGWGEKLFF. The CDR3 bases are TGTGCCAGCTCACCAGGATGGGGTGAAAAACTGTTTTTT.

As to this clone: One end of the junction does not line up with germline, which may come from a read error. This chain connects TRBV7-7 to TRBJ1-2; 7 bases are a match to TRBD1. The CDR3 is 18 amino acids. The V gene's germline CDR1 is SSHAT and CDR2 FNYEAQ (reference sequence). This CDR3 is CASSLVEGAQLIRDGYTF. The CDR3, as DNA: TGTGCTAGCAGCTTAGTAGAGGGGGCCCAACTAATACGCGATGGCTACACCTTC.

This chain links TRBV6-2 or TRBV6-3 with TRBJ1-2; D unclear. V lost 2 bases to trimming and J lost 8 bases, with 6 bases between them. Germline V gene lookup returns CDR1 MNHEY and CDR2 SVGEGT. The CDR3 has 11 residues. CDR3 amino acids: CASSYGMGYTF. CDR3 nucleotides: TGTGCCAGCAGTTACGGGATGGGCTACACCTTC.

The chain couples TRBV10-3 to TRBJ2-5; D remains ambiguous. Germline V gives CDR1 ENHRY, CDR2 SYGVKD. The CDR3 spans 12 residues. V lost 10 bases, J lost 5 bases, and 14 bases lay in between. The CDR3 is CATRTRSETQYF. The DNA for the CDR3 is TGTGCCACACGGACGAGGTCCGAGACCCAGTACTTC.

V usage is TRBV19 and J usage is TRBJ1-2; TRBD1 matches at 8 bases. With V trimmed by 4 bases and J by 5 bases, 0 bases remained unmatched. CDR1 is LNHDA and CDR2 is SQIVND in the germline V gene (reference sequence). CDR3 length equals 12 residues. This CDR3 reads CASSRTGYGYTF. The CDR3 nucleotides read TGTGCCAGTAGTAGGACAGGGTATGGCTACACCTTC.

The rearrangement links TRBV12-2 to TRBJ1-5; TRBD1 is the table's D call and was not checked against the DNA. TRBV12-2 is given as a pseudogene. The CDR3 extends over 16 amino acids. The CDR3 DNA reads as TGTGCAAGTCGCTTAGGTGGACATAAGTATCCTCAGCCCCAGCATTTT. Protein product: CASRLGGHKYPQPQHF.

The chain uses TRBV6-7 and TRBJ1-5; D is undetermined. TRBV6-7 is an open reading frame whose function is uncertain. The CDR3 runs 16 residues. Deletions cut 2 bases from V and 0 bases from J, with 11 bases between. The CDR3 sequence: CASSYRHGCSNQPQHF. In DNA form, the CDR3 reads TGTGCCAGCAGTTACCGTCATGGGTGTAGCAATCAGCCCCAGCATTTT.

The gene calls are TRBV3-1 (or the pseudogene TRBV3-2) and TRBJ2-1; possibly TRBD1 for D (7 bases). The CDR3 spans 15 residues. Trimming removed 1 base at V and 9 bases at J, with 16 bases between. Per the germline V gene, CDR1 is LGHDT and CDR2 is YNNKEL (reference sequence). Written as DNA, the CDR3 is TGTGCCAGCAGCCAAGTTTTCGGGGGACAGACTGAGCAGTTCTTC. It yields the protein CASSQVFGGQTEQFF.

The genes are TRBV7-9 and TRBJ1-2; a weak D match, TRBD1 (5 bases). V was pared by 5 bases and J by 4 bases, with 14 bases between. The CDR3 spans 14 residues. Germline CDR1 is SEHNR and CDR2 is FQNEAQ (reference sequence). This CDR3 reads CASSPLGGIYGYTF. CDR3 DNA sequence: TGTGCCAGCAGCCCCTTGGGGGGTATCTATGGCTACACCTTC.